Listed here are 18 T cell receptor beta chains from one sample, sequenced in a study of T cell repertoires in cytomegalovirus infection. TCRdb independently ran MiXCR on the reads; one entry per CDR3 protein. Here the sample spans 600,000 to 700,000 distinct CDR3 sequences, around 30% being singletons. These receptors' targets are unknown. The sample consisted of cultured PBMCs, taken from culture after CMV antigen stimulation. These receptors were collected from a human donor in good health (CMV status not recorded). Some clones in this sample may be carry-over from other donors' samples.

This clonotype was seen a few times. This chain connects TRBV2 to TRBJ2-2; 9 nucleotides align to TRBD2. V was pared by 8 bases and J by 4 bases, with 11 bases of the junction left unmatched. Germline V gives CDR1 SNHLY, CDR2 FYNNEI. This CDR3 comprises 16 residues. CDR3 protein: CASDHLAGGSTGELFF. CDR3 sequence (DNA): TGTGCCAGCGATCACCTGGCGGGGGGGAGCACCGGGGAGCTGTTTTTT.

The chain links TRBV7-6 to TRBJ2-1; 12 bases fit TRBD2. The CDR3 runs 13 residues. From germline, CDR1 is SGHVS and CDR2 FNYEAQ. The ends lost 4 bases at V and 9 bases at J; junction bases unmatched: 1. CDR3 protein: CASSSSGRGEQFF. In nucleotides, the CDR3 is TGTGCCAGCAGCTCTAGCGGGAGGGGTGAGCAGTTCTTC.

This clonotype was detected only a few times. CDR3 DNA: TGTGCCAGCAGTTACACTTGGGGACTAGGAGAGACCCAGTACTTC. Protein: CASSYTWGLGETQYF. The rearrangement uses TRBV6-2 or TRBV6-3 and TRBJ2-5; 8 nucleotides line up with TRBD2. Germline CDR1 is MNHEY and CDR2 is SVGEGT. V lost 2 bases and J lost 4; bases outside the gene matches: 6. The CDR3 is 15 residues long.

The chain combines TRBV27 with TRBJ2-1; perhaps TRBD2 as D (6 bases). With 7 bases removed from V and 0 bases from J, the gap between germline ends came to 10 bases. Germline assignment: CDR1 MNHEY and CDR2 SMNVEV (reference sequence). There are 14 residues in the CDR3. CDR3 sequence: CASTYSGSYNEQFF. For the CDR3, the DNA is TGTGCCAGCACCTATAGCGGCTCCTACAATGAGCAGTTCTTC.

This clonotype turned up a few times. The V call is TRBV28, the J call TRBJ2-2, with D possibly being TRBD1 or TRBD2 (5 bases each). V lost 7 bases, J lost 1 base, and 10 bases lay in between. Germline CDR1 is MDHEN and CDR2 is SYDVKM. The CDR3 is 14 residues long. The CDR3 region is CASNRGQNTGELFF. CDR3 bases: TGTGCCAGCAACCGGGGCCAGAACACCGGGGAGCTGTTTTTT.

The chain links TRBV7-2 to TRBJ2-7; 13 bases fit TRBD2. The CDR3 length is 16 residues. The V gene end was trimmed by 5 bases and the J gene end by 5 bases; junction bases not matched to a gene: 9. CDR1 is SGHTA, CDR2 FQGNSA, per germline. CDR3 sequence reads: CASSLRLGLAGNEQYF. Here the CDR3 DNA reads TGTGCCAGCAGCCTGCGATTGGGACTAGCGGGAAACGAGCAGTACTTC. The whole variable domain, filled in from reference TRBV7-2 and TRBJ2-7, reads GAGVSQSPSNKVTEKGKDVELRCDPISGHTALYWYRQSLGQGLEFLIYFQGNSAPDKSGLPSDRFSAERTGGSVSTLTIQRTQQEDSAVYLCASSLRLGLAGNEQYFGPGTRLTVT.

This clonotype was detected a few times. DNA of the CDR3: TGTGCTAGTGGTTTGGGACTACCCACAGATACGCAGTATTTT. It yields the protein CASGLGLPTDTQYF. The genes are TRBV12-5 and TRBJ2-3; perhaps TRBD2 as D (5 bases). Per germline, CDR1 LGHNT and CDR2 FRNRAP. Trimming cost V 1 base and J 2 bases, with 7 bases left between them. This CDR3 spans 14 amino acids.

The rearrangement links TRBV7-9 to TRBJ1-5; D is perhaps TRBD1 (5 bases). Germline values: CDR1 SEHNR, CDR2 FQNEAQ (reference sequence). The CDR3 covers 13 residues. Trimming took 7 bases from V and 5 from J, leaving 12 bases between them. The CDR3 reads CASTRDGDQPQHF. The CDR3 DNA reads TGTGCCAGCACCCGGGACGGTGATCAGCCCCAGCATTTT.

This clonotype appeared a few times. The chain joins TRBV7-2 to TRBJ2-5; D perhaps matches TRBD1 (6 bases). Trimming took 1 base from V and 2 from J, leaving 11 bases between them. CDR1 is SGHTA, CDR2 FQGNSA, per germline. There are 15 residues in the CDR3. CDR3 protein: CASSLGSGEQETQYF. In DNA form, the CDR3 reads TGTGCCAGCAGCTTAGGATCAGGGGAGCAAGAGACCCAGTACTTC.

This clonotype came up a few times. The V call is TRBV12-3 or TRBV12-4, the J call TRBJ1-5; TRBD1 aligns across 7 bases. CDR3 length: 13 residues. The V gene end was trimmed by 6 bases and the J gene end by 4 bases; junction bases not matched to a gene: 3. This CDR3 reads CASRKTGNQPQHF. In DNA form, the CDR3 reads TGTGCCAGCAGGAAGACAGGGAATCAGCCCCAGCATTTT.

The rearrangement uses TRBV15 and TRBJ2-3, with D unresolved. The CDR3 is 14 amino acids. The germline CDR1 and CDR2 sequences are LNHNV and YYDKDF (reference sequence). Trimming cost V 3 bases and J 4 bases, with 11 bases left between them. CDR3 region: CATSRDEWADTQYF. In nucleotides, the CDR3 is TGTGCCACCAGCAGGGATGAGTGGGCAGATACGCAGTATTTT.

J is TRBJ2-5 and V is TRBV19, with D hard to call. Per the germline V gene, CDR1 is LNHDA and CDR2 is SQIVND (reference sequence). The CDR3 totals 13 residues. Trimming took 5 bases from V and 3 from J, leaving 10 bases between them. The CDR3 spells CASSEKEKETQYF. CDR3 sequence (DNA): TGTGCCAGTAGTGAGAAGGAGAAAGAGACCCAGTACTTC.

This clonotype has only a few counts. The rearrangement uses TRBV5-5 and TRBJ1-1, with TRBD1 matching over 9 bases. Germline loops: CDR1 SGHKS, CDR2 YYEKEE (reference sequence). The CDR3 is 17 residues long. V shed 3 bases and J 5 bases; nucleotides not matched to a gene: 14. CDR3 DNA: TGTGCCAGCAGCTCGACCCGGGACAGGGTTGATTGGACTGAAGCTTTCTTT. Protein sequence: CASSSTRDRVDWTEAFF.

This chain links TRBV7-2 with TRBJ2-7; 8 nucleotides line up with TRBD2. V shed 5 bases and J 6 bases; nucleotides not matched to a gene: 3. The CDR3 length is 12 residues. Looked up from germline, CDR1 is SGHTA and CDR2 is FQGNSA. The CDR3 region is CASSTGRVEQYF. In DNA form, the CDR3 reads TGTGCCAGCAGCACCGGGAGGGTCGAGCAGTACTTC.

This clonotype was observed a handful of times. The chain is built from TRBV10-3 and TRBJ2-1; D gene unclear. The CDR3 has 14 residues. Trimming took 6 bases from V and 4 from J, leaving 13 bases between them. CDR1 is ENHRY and CDR2 is SYGVKD in the germline V gene. In DNA form, the CDR3 reads TGTGCCATCAGAGAGACTGCCCGATACAATGAGCAGTTCTTC. Translated: CAIRETARYNEQFF.

This chain links TRBV12-3 or TRBV12-4 with TRBJ2-2; D is ambiguous. The CDR3 runs to 14 residues. V lost 8 bases and J 1 base, leaving 11 bases between the germline ends. Here the CDR3 DNA reads TGTGCCAGCTGCCCCGTCAGGAACACCGGGGAGCTGTTTTTT. This translates into CASCPVRNTGELFF.

This chain joins TRBV6-1 and TRBJ2-1; possibly TRBD1 for D (5 bases). CDR1 and CDR2 from the germline V gene are MNHNS and SASEGT. The CDR3 spans 15 residues. Between the trimmed V and J ends, which lost 6 bases and 0 bases, there was a span of 12 bases. The CDR3 protein is CASSKDRSSYNEQFF. The DNA for the CDR3 is TGTGCCAGCAGCAAAGACAGAAGCTCCTACAATGAGCAGTTCTTC.

The chain has TRBV7-2 and TRBJ2-1; D may be TRBD1 or TRBD2 (5 bases each). The CDR3 has 15 residues. V gave up 3 bases and J gave up 1 base, with 10 bases separating them. Germline assignment: CDR1 SGHTA and CDR2 FQGNSA. CDR3 DNA: TGTGCCAGCAGCTTGAGGGGCCTTTCCTACAATGAGCAGTTCTTC. Its protein is CASSLRGLSYNEQFF. Supplemented by reference TRBV7-2 and TRBJ2-1, the full variable domain reads GAGVSQSPSNKVTEKGKDVELRCDPISGHTALYWYRQSLGQGLEFLIYFQGNSAPDKSGLPSDRFSAERTGGSVSTLTIQRTQQEDSAVYLCASSLRGLSYNEQFFGPGTRLTVL.